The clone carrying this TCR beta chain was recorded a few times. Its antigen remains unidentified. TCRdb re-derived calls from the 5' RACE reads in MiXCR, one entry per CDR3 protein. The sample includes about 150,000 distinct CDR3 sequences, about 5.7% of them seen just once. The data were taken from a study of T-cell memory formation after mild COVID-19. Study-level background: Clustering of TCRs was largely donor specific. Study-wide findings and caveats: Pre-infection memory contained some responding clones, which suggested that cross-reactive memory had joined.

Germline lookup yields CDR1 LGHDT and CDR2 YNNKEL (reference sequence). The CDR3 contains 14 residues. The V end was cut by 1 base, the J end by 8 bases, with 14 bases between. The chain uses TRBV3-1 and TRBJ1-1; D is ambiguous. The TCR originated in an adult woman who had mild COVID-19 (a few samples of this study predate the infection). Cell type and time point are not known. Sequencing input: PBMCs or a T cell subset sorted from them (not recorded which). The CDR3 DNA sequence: TGTGCCAGCAGCCAAGGCGGACTAGTCACGGAAGCTTTCTTT. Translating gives CASSQGGLVTEAFF.